This paragraph covers one T cell receptor (beta chain) sequence. Original processing notes: Scientists estimated how many nucleated cells there were by amplifying reference gene primers. Assay: immunoSEQ multiplex PCR; the TCRdb copy retains only in-frame clones and omits some. The D gene and trimming were derived from the DNA, and the V and J assignments and clone size from that table. Of about 110,000 clones in the sample, about four fifths are singletons; the top ten hold more than 3.5%. These data originate in a study of blood T cell repertoires in COVID-19. For the study at large: From the United States, Italy and Spain came samples of acute and convalescent COVID-19. The analysed material was cDNA or gDNA that came from T cells, B-cell-depleted T cells, or PBMCs.

Germline V CDR1 and CDR2: MNHEY, SMNVEV (reference sequence). The CDR3 sequence is 14 residues long. V shed 5 bases, J shed 1 base, and the junction held 4 bases outside the gene matches. The source of this sequence is a woman in her 70s with acute or convalescent COVID-19. The rearrangement uses TRBV27 and TRBJ1-1; the match to TRBD1 covers 7 bases. Input material: peripheral blood. The CDR3 spells CASSAWTGNTEAFF. DNA for the CDR3: TGTGCCAGCAGTGCGTGGACAGGGAACACTGAAGCTTTCTTT.